Listed below are T cell receptor beta chains from one sample, sequenced in a study of T cell repertoires and HLA-DP antigens. These TCRs' antigens remain unknown. Assay: immunoSEQ multiplex PCR; the TCRdb copy retains only in-frame clones and omits some. The sample includes 65,000 to 95,000 clones, around 80% seen only once; the top ten take around 1.4%. Sequenced: CD4+ T cells from PBMCs. Receptors were obtained from a man aged 55-75 years in good health and CMV-seronegative. CDR3s include the opening cysteine and the closing phenylalanine or tryptophan. The D gene is left open where the match is weak. Rows give clone size only sometimes, using once, few, many, or a class for an expanded clone.

j_call,clone_size,d_call,v_call,cdr3_aa,cdr3_nt
TRBJ2-3,-,-,TRBV7-2,CASSFGQQSTDTQYF,TGTGCCAGCAGCTTCGGACAGCAGAGCACAGATACGCAGTATTTT
TRBJ1-2,-,TRBD1,TRBV6-5,CASSYKGQGNYGYTF,TGTGCCAGCAGTTACAAAGGACAGGGGAACTATGGCTACACCTTC
TRBJ2-7,-,-,TRBV5-1,CASSLAGGTVHYEQYF,TGCGCCAGCAGCTTGGCCGGGGGGACAGTTCATTACGAGCAGTACTTC
TRBJ2-1,-,-,TRBV27,CASSPRPSRKLGDEQFF,TGTGCCAGCAGTCCCCGGCCTAGCCGAAAACTTGGGGATGAGCAGTTCTTC
TRBJ1-2,-,TRBD1,TRBV9,CASSAWDRGDYGYTF,TGTGCCAGCAGCGCATGGGACAGGGGAGACTATGGCTACACCTTC
TRBJ2-1,few,-,TRBV14,CASSQDMRGEQFF,TGTGCCAGCAGCCAAGACATGCGGGGTGAGCAGTTCTTC
TRBJ2-7,-,-,TRBV5-1,CASSLEGGTYEQYF,TGCGCCAGCAGCTTGGAGGGGGGAACCTACGAGCAGTACTTC
TRBJ2-7,-,-,TRBV7-8,CASSRIRGQDEYF,TGTGCCAGCAGCCGCATTCGTGGCCAGGATGAGTACTTC
TRBJ1-4,-,-,TRBV29-1,CSVVPGVDEKLFF,TGCAGCGTTGTGCCAGGGGTAGATGAAAAACTGTTTTTT
TRBJ2-5,-,TRBD1,TRBV6-1,CASLPWTGQETQYF,TGTGCCAGCCTCCCTTGGACAGGGCAAGAGACCCAGTACTTC
TRBJ2-7,-,TRBD1,TRBV18,CASSRTSGGDEQYF,TGTGCCAGCTCACGGACTTCAGGGGGCGACGAGCAGTACTTC
TRBJ2-2,-,-,TRBV5-1,CASKEYSNTGELFF,TGCGCCAGCAAGGAGTACTCGAACACCGGGGAGCTGTTTTTT
TRBJ1-6,-,-,TRBV6-5,CASSYTVRPYNSPLHF,TGTGCCAGCAGTTACACAGTCAGACCCTATAATTCACCCCTCCACTTT
TRBJ2-5,-,-,TRBV18,CASSPNARSPETQYF,TGTGCCAGCTCACCTAACGCCCGCAGTCCGGAGACCCAGTACTTC
TRBJ2-5,-,TRBD2,TRBV6-5,CASSYLRGGSETQYF,TGTGCCAGCAGTTACCTTCGGGGGGGGTCAGAGACCCAGTACTTC
TRBJ2-1,-,TRBD2,TRBV28,CASRPPGLAGNNEQFF,TGTGCCAGCAGACCCCCGGGACTAGCGGGGAACAATGAGCAGTTCTTC
TRBJ1-1,-,-,TRBV5-1,CASSPQTGNTEAFF,TGCGCCAGCAGCCCACAGACAGGGAACACTGAAGCTTTCTTT
TRBJ2-2,-,-,TRBV5-1,CASSSTPFSSNTGELFF,TGCGCCAGCAGCTCGACCCCATTCTCCTCAAACACCGGGGAGCTGTTTTTT
TRBJ1-3,-,TRBD1,TRBV13,CASSGGGQLSGNTIYF,TGTGCCAGCAGCGGTGGGGGACAGCTCTCTGGAAACACCATATATTTT
TRBJ1-3,-,TRBD1,TRBV9,CASSLRTGGDGNTIYF,TGTGCCAGCAGCCTACGGACAGGGGGCGATGGAAACACCATATATTTT
TRBJ1-2,many,TRBD1,TRBV7-2,CASSLEGGGSYGYTF,TGTGCCAGCAGCTTAGAAGGGGGCGGAAGCTATGGCTACACCTTC
TRBJ2-2,-,-,TRBV18,CASSTLQGNTGELFF,TGTGCCAGCTCAACCCTTCAGGGGAACACCGGGGAGCTGTTTTTT
TRBJ1-6,-,-,TRBV7-9,CASSLVDSGNSPLHF,TGTGCCAGCAGCTTAGTGGATAGCGGGAATTCACCCCTCCACTTT
TRBJ2-1,-,TRBD2,TRBV4-1,CASSQTAGTSSNEQFF,TGCGCCAGCAGCCAGACCGCCGGGACTAGCTCCAATGAGCAGTTCTTC
TRBJ2-7,-,TRBD2,TRBV4-3,CASSQNGLGTYEQYF,TGCGCCAGCAGCCAAAATGGACTAGGGACGTACGAGCAGTACTTC
TRBJ1-1,-,-,TRBV10-3,CATGDALAEAFF,TGTGCCACGGGGGACGCCCTAGCTGAAGCTTTCTTT
TRBJ1-1,-,-,TRBV14,CASSQDLLVGAEAFF,TGTGCCAGCAGCCAAGATCTTCTCGTCGGCGCTGAAGCTTTCTTT
TRBJ2-2,-,-,TRBV19,CASWARTGELFF,TGTGCCAGCTGGGCCCGCACCGGGGAGCTGTTTTTT
TRBJ1-1,-,-,TRBV19,CASSIDTVNTEAFF,TGTGCCAGTAGTATAGATACGGTGAACACTGAAGCTTTCTTT
TRBJ1-4,-,-,TRBV11-2,CASSLDRARAGNEKLFF,TGTGCCAGCAGCTTAGATCGTGCCAGGGCGGGAAATGAAAAACTGTTTTTT
TRBJ2-2,-,TRBD2,TRBV6-6,CASSPGTSITGELFF,TGTGCCAGCAGTCCAGGGACTAGCATAACCGGGGAGCTGTTTTTT
TRBJ2-5,-,TRBD2,TRBV11-2,CASSLAVAGGSETQYF,TGTGCCAGCAGCTTAGCAGTAGCGGGAGGGTCGGAGACCCAGTACTTC
TRBJ1-1,-,-,TRBV5-4,CASSLRAGEAEAFF,TGTGCCAGCAGCTTGAGGGCAGGGGAAGCTGAAGCTTTCTTT
TRBJ1-3,-,-,TRBV19,CASRVVSGNTIYF,TGTGCCAGTAGGGTGGTCTCTGGAAACACCATATATTTT
TRBJ1-5,-,-,TRBV28,CASSTDSPNQPQHF,TGTGCCAGCAGTACCGACAGCCCCAATCAGCCCCAGCATTTT
TRBJ1-1,-,-,TRBV18,CASSPRGAEAFF,TGTGCCAGCTCACCACGAGGGGCTGAAGCTTTCTTT
TRBJ2-3,once,-,TRBV5-1,CASKSGQSTDTQYF,TGCGCCAGCAAGAGCGGGCAAAGCACAGATACGCAGTATTTT
TRBJ2-3,-,-,TRBV5-4,CASSFGTDTQYF,TGTGCCAGCAGCTTTGGCACAGATACGCAGTATTTT
TRBJ2-3,-,TRBD1,TRBV7-9,CASSFGQGGFTDTQYF,TGTGCCAGCAGCTTTGGACAGGGCGGTTTCACAGATACGCAGTATTTT
TRBJ1-3,-,TRBD1,TRBV5-6,CASSTMTGISGNTIYF,TGTGCCAGCAGCACAATGACAGGGATCTCCGGAAACACCATATATTTT
TRBJ1-4,-,TRBD1,TRBV6-4,CASRREDRGGEKLFF,TGTGCCAGCAGAAGAGAGGACAGGGGAGGTGAAAAACTGTTTTTT
TRBJ2-3,-,TRBD2,TRBV5-1,CASSLGGTSGARDTQYF,TGCGCCAGCAGCTTGGGCGGGACTAGCGGGGCTCGAGATACGCAGTATTTT
TRBJ1-1,once,-,TRBV19,CASSARRVGVTEAFF,TGTGCCAGTAGCGCCCGACGGGTGGGGGTTACTGAAGCTTTCTTT
TRBJ1-6,-,-,TRBV6-5,CASSYSMGRVDSPLHF,TGTGCCAGCAGTTACTCGATGGGCAGGGTGGATTCACCCCTCCACTTT
TRBJ1-4,-,-,TRBV4-3,CASSRQDGDEKLFF,TGCGCCAGCAGCCGACAGGACGGGGATGAAAAACTGTTTTTT
TRBJ1-3,-,-,TRBV7-2,CASSLGGSSGNTIYF,TGTGCCAGCAGCTTAGGAGGGAGCTCTGGAAACACCATATATTTT
TRBJ1-4,once,-,TRBV19,CASSNARVNEKLFF,TGTGCCAGTAGTAACGCCCGGGTGAATGAAAAACTGTTTTTT
TRBJ2-3,-,TRBD2,TRBV19,CASSMSGRDTDTQYF,TGTGCCAGTAGTATGAGCGGGAGGGACACAGATACGCAGTATTTT
TRBJ1-6,-,-,TRBV6-1,CASRQETSPLHF,TGTGCCAGCAGGCAGGAGACTTCACCCCTCCACTTT
TRBJ1-1,-,TRBD1,TRBV19,CASTPRLGTVNTEAFF,TGTGCCAGTACCCCTCGGTTGGGGACAGTGAACACTGAAGCTTTCTTT